The 27 T cell receptor beta chains given below trace back to one sample, sequenced in a study of tumor-infiltrating lymphocytes in primary liver carcinoma. Total RNA and DNA came together from around 20-30 mg of bulk tissue without cell sorting. Starting material of about 450 ng total RNA yielded TCR beta cDNA via a constant-region primer. Each TCR beta library was derived from three nested multiplex PCR rounds that employed slightly modified ARM-PCR. It was with TRBV1-TRBV30 forward primers and a C-beta reverse primer that the first two PCR rounds were run, at about 10 cycles each. Each CDR3 protein is one row after TCRdb ran MiXCR on the multiplex PCR reads. The repertoire has about 200,000 distinct CDR3 sequences, about 82% of them found once; the top ten carry about a sixth. What was sequenced was tumor tissue from primary liver carcinoma. These receptors came from a man between 35 and 55 years old with primary liver carcinoma and hepatitis B virus infection.

This clonotype has a count of ten or more. The chain couples TRBV6-2 or TRBV6-3 to TRBJ2-7, with D perhaps TRBD2 (6 bases). This CDR3 spans 15 amino acids. Trimming stripped 4 bases from V and 1 base from J, with 14 bases between. Per germline, CDR1 MNHEY and CDR2 SVGEGT. CDR3 sequence reads: CASSSWARESYEQYF. CDR3 bases: TGTGCCAGCAGTTCGTGGGCGCGGGAATCCTACGAGCAGTACTTC.

This clonotype was counted a single time. This likely comes from a read error, as the CDR3 has no conserved phenylalanine or tryptophan at its end. The V and J genes are TRBV11-1 and TRBJ2-3; D may match TRBD1 or TRBD2 (5 bases each). Germline V lookup: CDR1 SGHAT, CDR2 FQDESV (reference sequence). The V end lost 3 bases, the J end lost 1 base, and 23 bases lay between the germline ends. CDR3 size: 19 residues. CDR3 bases: TGTGCCAGCAGCTTTGGGGGAAGCTATGTTGGAGCCCGCACAGATACGCAGTATCTT. It codes for CASSFGGSYVGARTDTQYL.

Worth noting for this clonotype: One end of the junction varies from germline; a read error may be responsible. The chain employs TRBV6-5 and TRBJ2-7, with TRBD1 matching over 7 bases. The CDR3 length is 14 residues. CDR1 is MNHEY, CDR2 SVGAGI, per germline. As DNA, the CDR3 is TGTGCCTGCGCTCAATGGGGGACAGCCCACGAACAGTACTTC. It translates to CACAQWGTAHEQYF.

Turning to this clonotype: The junction departs from germline at one end; a sequencing error may be responsible. The CDR3 sequence is CASRPESDYQGTQYF. The DNA for the CDR3 is TGTGCCAGCAGGCCAGAATCGGACTACCAAGGGACCCAGTACTTC. This chain links TRBV6-1 with TRBJ2-5, with D possibly matching TRBD2 (6 bases). Germline V lookup: CDR1 MNHNS, CDR2 SASEGT. This CDR3 region has 15 residues.

This clonotype is judged large (0.1 to 1%). The chain employs TRBV11-1 and TRBJ2-1; no firm D call. The CDR3 is 13 amino acids. V lost 5 bases and J 5 bases, leaving 10 bases between the germline ends. Germline lookup yields CDR1 SGHAT and CDR2 FQDESV (reference sequence). The CDR3 region has the DNA TGTGCCAGCAGCGTTGGCCTGAACAATGAGCAGTTCTTC. The encoded protein is CASSVGLNNEQFF.

Regarding this clonotype: At one end the junction does not follow the germline gene, possibly because of a read error. V gene TRBV14 combines with J gene TRBJ2-3; unclear D gene. The CDR3 spans 13 residues. Germline V gene sequence: CDR1 SGHDN, CDR2 FVKESK. CDR3 coding DNA: TGTGCCAGCAGCCGTGGATACGCAGATACACAGTATTTT. Protein product: CASSRGYADTQYF.

To note about this clonotype: The CDR3 does not close with the conserved phenylalanine or tryptophan, likely indicating a read error. The DNA is omitted, as the CDR3 cannot be located on it reliably, and the CDR3 follows TCRdb's listing. The V call is TRBV4-2, the J call TRBJ2-7. The germline V gene encodes CDR1 LGHNA and CDR2 YNFKEQ. The CDR3 contains 15 residues when both ends are counted. This chain's CDR3 is CASSQEAGGSYEQNC.

With respect to this clonotype: One end of the junction does not line up with germline, which may come from a read error. The chain recombines TRBV5-5 with TRBJ2-5; D possibly corresponds to TRBD2 (5 bases). This CDR3 has 14 amino acids. From germline, CDR1 is SGHKS and CDR2 YYEKEE (reference sequence). CDR3 sequence reads: CANSSKTCGETQYF. CDR3 nucleotides: TGTGCCAACAGCTCGAAGACTTGCGGGGAGACCCAGTACTTC.

The count of this clonotype is one. One junction end disagrees with the germline gene, perhaps due to a read error. The chain employs TRBV11-2 and TRBJ2-5; TRBD1 is a possible D gene (6 bases). Per germline, CDR1 SGHAT and CDR2 FQNNGV. This CDR3 contains 15 residues. The DNA for the CDR3 is TGTGCCATCATCCCCCGGTCAGCCCCAGGGGTGACCCAGAACTTC. Protein product: CAIIPRSAPGVTQNF.

This clonotype appeared a few times. Given a much more abundant clone one base away, this may be a read error. The V call is TRBV6-6, the J call TRBJ2-3, with TRBD2 matching 13 bases. The CDR3 loop spans 15 amino acids. Germline assignment: CDR1 MNHNY and CDR2 SVGAGI (reference sequence). CDR3 sequence (DNA): TGTGTCAGCAGAGTACTAGCGGGAGGGGCAGATACGCAGTATTTT. Translating gives CVSRVLAGGADTQYF.

On this clonotype: This may be a read error, as it is one base from a much larger clone. The conserved phenylalanine or tryptophan is not found at the CDR3 terminus, so this likely reflects a read error. The chain links TRBV7-9 to TRBJ2-5; 11 bases line up with TRBD2. Germline V gene lookup returns CDR1 SEHNR and CDR2 FQNEAQ (reference sequence). The ends lost 5 bases at V and 4 bases at J; junction bases unmatched: 3. This CDR3 is built from 14 residues. As DNA, the CDR3 is TGTGCCAGCAGCGGGACTAGCGGACTAGAGACCCAGTACTAC. Translation: CASSGTSGLETQYY.

The chain has TRBV12-3 or TRBV12-4 and TRBJ1-1; 9 bases are shared with TRBD1. The V and J ends lost 10 bases and 11 bases, in that order; junction bases with no gene match: 11. The CDR3 extends over 12 amino acids. DNA of the CDR3: TGTGCCAACAGCTGGGACAGGGAAGCGGCTTTCTTT. It translates to CANSWDREAAFF.

This clonotype qualifies as medium-sized. The chain uses TRBV4-1 and TRBJ2-2; D assignment may be TRBD1 or TRBD2 (7 bases each). Looked up from germline, CDR1 is MGHRA and CDR2 is YSYEKL. Deletions cut 4 bases from V and 6 bases from J, with 15 bases between. The CDR3 length is 15 residues. The CDR3 reads CASSLQGEGSGELFF. The DNA for the CDR3 is TGCGCCAGCAGCCTCCAGGGGGAGGGCTCCGGGGAGCTGTTTTTT.

The chain is built from TRBV10-2 and TRBJ2-1, with D perhaps matching TRBD1 (5 bases). Germline V gene lookup returns CDR1 WSHSY and CDR2 SAAADI. Trimming removed 10 bases at V and 5 bases at J, with 12 bases between. The CDR3 runs 12 residues. CDR3 DNA sequence: TGCGCCAACAGCAGGGCAGACAATGAGCAGTTCTTC. Its translation is CANSRADNEQFF.

The chain has TRBV6-1 and TRBJ1-1; no clear D. V was trimmed by 7 bases and J by 1 base, leaving 13 bases between them. Germline V CDR1 and CDR2: MNHNS, SASEGT. CDR3 length: 14 residues. This CDR3 is CASTTQCGNTEAFF. CDR3 sequence (DNA): TGTGCCAGCACTACACAGTGTGGGAACACTGAAGCTTTCTTT.

About this clonotype: This may come from a read error, since a much larger clone is one base off. The V gene is TRBV28, the J gene TRBJ1-2; unclear D gene. CDR1 is MDHEN and CDR2 is SYDVKM in the germline V gene. V lost 8 bases and J 8 bases, leaving 12 bases between the germline ends. The CDR3 spans 11 residues. In DNA form, the CDR3 reads TGTGCCAGCGTTAGGTCGGGGGGCTACACCTTC. Its protein product is CASVRSGGYTF.

The V call is TRBV29-1, the J call TRBJ1-3, with D maybe TRBD1 (5 bases). The CDR3 loop spans 15 amino acids. V lost 4 bases to trimming and J lost 7 bases, with 20 bases between them. The germline V gene encodes CDR1 SQVTM and CDR2 ANQGSEA. This chain's CDR3 is CSVGGGGTVMNTIYF. The CDR3 DNA is TGCAGCGTTGGGGGGGGGGGAACAGTGATGAACACCATATATTTT.

As to this clonotype: The conserved final phenylalanine or tryptophan is absent from the CDR3, which likely points to a read error. This chain uses TRBV12-3 or TRBV12-4 with TRBJ2-5, with D perhaps matching TRBD1 (5 bases). This CDR3 is 14 amino acids long. CDR3 sequence: CANSPAGIEETQYL. DNA for the CDR3: TGTGCCAACAGTCCCGCAGGGATTGAAGAGACCCAGTACTTG.

On this clonotype: The junction departs from the called germline gene at one end, perhaps through a read error. This sequence joins TRBV12-3 or TRBV12-4 and TRBJ2-7, with TRBD1 as a possible D gene (6 bases). The CDR3 contains 15 residues. The CDR3 bases are TGTGCCAACAGTTCCCGGACAGCCCACTCCTACGAGCAGTATTTC. Translating it yields CANSSRTAHSYEQYF.

About this clonotype: A much larger clone is a single base away; this may be a read error. The chain couples TRBV5-4 to TRBJ1-1, with D hard to call. The V gene lost 7 bases and the J gene lost 1 base, with 17 bases spanning the gap. Germline CDR1 reads SGHNT; CDR2 reads YYREEE (reference sequence). This CDR3 has 15 amino acids. The CDR3 here is CASGTPAGKNTEAFF. The CDR3 nucleotides are TGTGCCAGCGGCACGCCCGCGGGTAAGAACACTGAAGCTTTCTTT.

Concerning this clonotype itself: A read error may produce the germline difference seen at one junction end. The rearrangement uses TRBV12-3 or TRBV12-4 and TRBJ2-1; D gene ambiguous. The CDR3 spans 16 residues. This CDR3 reads CASSRSEVRSYNEQLF. The CDR3 coding sequence is TGTGCCAGCAGTCGGAGCGAGGTGCGCTCCTACAATGAGCAATTGTTC.

This clonotype was counted a single time. Compared with germline, one end of the junction differs, possibly owing to a read error. The J gene is TRBJ2-4, the V gene TRBV11-1, with 13 bases aligning to TRBD2. This CDR3 contains 17 residues. CDR1 and CDR2 from the germline V gene are SGHAT and FQDESV (reference sequence). The DNA for the CDR3 is TGTATCAGCAGCTTTCCCGGGACTAGCGGGACTAAAAACATTCAATACTTC. This gives the protein CISSFPGTSGTKNIQYF. The whole variable domain, remainder taken from reference TRBV11-1 and TRBJ2-4, is EAEVAQSPRYKITEKSQAVAFWCDPISGHATLYWYRQILGQGPELLVQFQDESVVDDSQLPKDRFSAERLKGVDSTLKIQPAELGDSAMYLCISSFPGTSGTKNIQYFGAGTRLSVL.

V and J are TRBV29-1 and TRBJ1-1, with D tentatively TRBD1 (5 bases). CDR3 length equals 15 residues. The germline V gene has CDR1 SQVTM and CDR2 ANQGSEA. V was shortened by 6 bases and J by 0 bases, with 17 bases between the two germline ends. In nucleotides, the CDR3 is TGCAGCGTAGGTAGGAGATGGGGGATGAACACTGAAGCTTTCTTT. This translates into CSVGRRWGMNTEAFF.

A word on this clonotype: Possible read error: a much larger clone is one base away. The chain links TRBV10-3 to TRBJ1-5; weak D call: TRBD1 (5 bases). The CDR3 has 15 amino acids. CDR1 is ENHRY and CDR2 is SYGVKD in the germline V gene. Trimming took 10 bases from V and 5 from J, leaving 21 bases between them. The chain's CDR3 is CASRSGLEGDQPQHF. The CDR3 DNA sequence: TGTGCCAGTCGTTCAGGGTTGGAGGGCGATCAGCCCCAGCATTTT.

In the case of this clonotype: One end of the junction is discordant with germline, which a read error may explain. CDR3 sequence: CASSVRDGYGYSF. The CDR3 DNA sequence: TGTGCCAGCAGTGTCCGGGATGGCTATGGCTACAGCTTC. The chain employs TRBV28 and TRBJ1-2; D remains ambiguous. Germline loops: CDR1 MDHEN, CDR2 SYDVKM. There are 13 residues in the CDR3.

The V call is TRBV10-3, the J call TRBJ2-2; D is undetermined. CDR3 length: 14 residues. Germline V gene lookup returns CDR1 ENHRY and CDR2 SYGVKD. The CDR3 nucleotides read TGTGTCAGTTTAGCAGCAGGTAACACCGGGGAGCTGTTTTTT. It yields the protein CVSLAAGNTGELFF.

V is TRBV21-1 and J is TRBJ2-5; the D call of TRBD2 is as the table states it, not checked on the DNA. TRBV21-1 is designated a pseudogene. CDR3 size: 12 residues. This CDR3 reads CDSMRDQETQYF. The DNA for the CDR3 is TGTGACAGCATGAGGGATCAAGAGACCCAGTACTTC.